One sample yielded the 19 T cell receptor beta chains listed below, sequenced in a study of blood T cell repertoires in COVID-19. Profiling relied on immunoSEQ multiplex PCR, and the TCRdb table lists in-frame clones only, not all of them. Of tens of thousands of clones listed, 83% are singletons. The sequenced sample was peripheral blood. These receptors were obtained from a human donor in a cohort sampled during active COVID-19.

This clone has a handful of counts. The chain combines TRBV6-6 with TRBJ1-2; 9 nucleotides match TRBD1. Germline loops: CDR1 MNHNY, CDR2 SVGAGI (reference sequence). CDR3 length: 13 residues. The J segment lost 6 bases and the V segment lost 5 bases, leaving 4 bases of the junction unmatched. As DNA, the CDR3 is TGTGCCAGCAGTCCTCGACAGGGGGATGGCTACACCTTC. Translated: CASSPRQGDGYTF.

The chain links TRBV27 to TRBJ2-7; 10 positions agree with TRBD1. The germline V gene has CDR1 MNHEY and CDR2 SMNVEV (reference sequence). Trimming at V came to 7 bases and at J to 3 bases, leaving 3 bases not matched to a gene. This CDR3 comprises 13 residues. The CDR3 protein is CASMTGGGYEQYF. In nucleotides, the CDR3 is TGTGCCAGCATGACAGGGGGCGGCTACGAGCAGTACTTC.

This clone appeared a few times. The chain carries TRBV9 and TRBJ1-1; no clear D. The CDR3 loop spans 14 amino acids. The germline CDR1 and CDR2 sequences are SGDLS and YYNGEE. With 0 bases removed from V and 7 bases from J, the gap between germline ends came to 13 bases. As DNA, the CDR3 is TGTGCCAGCAGCGTAGCCAGGTCTGGGCTTGAAGCTTTCTTT. It encodes CASSVARSGLEAFF.

This clone occurred a few times. The rearrangement links TRBV10-3 to TRBJ1-6; no definite D call. CDR1 ENHRY and CDR2 SYGVKD come from the germline V gene. Between the trimmed V and J ends, which lost 10 bases and 10 bases, there was a span of 14 bases. This CDR3 spans 12 amino acids. This CDR3 reads CATQVPNSPLHF. DNA of the CDR3: TGTGCCACCCAGGTGCCTAACTCACCCCTCCACTTT.

The chain is built from TRBV6-6 and TRBJ1-1, with unresolved D. CDR3 size: 13 residues. Germline V gene data show CDR1 as MNHNY and CDR2 as SVGAGI (reference sequence). The germline V and J ends were trimmed by 0 bases and 2 bases, with 4 bases remaining between them. CDR3 nucleotide sequence: TGTGCCAGCAGTTACTCTACAAACACTGAAGCTTTCTTT. This encodes CASSYSTNTEAFF.

The chain has TRBV6-2 or TRBV6-3 and TRBJ1-1; D possibly corresponds to TRBD1 (6 bases). Germline V gene lookup returns CDR1 MNHEY and CDR2 SVGEGT. CDR3 length: 14 residues. V lost 4 bases to trimming and J lost 1 base, with 10 bases between them. CDR3 protein: CASSSQGPNTEAFF. DNA for the CDR3: TGTGCCAGCAGTTCACAGGGACCGAACACTGAAGCTTTCTTT.

This chain connects TRBV6-5 to TRBJ1-2; the match to TRBD1 covers 9 bases. With 5 bases clipped from V and 6 bases from J, the junction kept 4 bases outside the gene matches. The germline V gene encodes CDR1 MNHEY and CDR2 SVGAGI. The CDR3 runs 13 residues. Here the CDR3 DNA reads TGTGCCAGCAGTCAACAGGGGGCCCATGGCTACACCTTC. It codes for CASSQQGAHGYTF.

This chain uses TRBV29-1 with TRBJ2-1, with 10 nucleotides matching TRBD1. Looked up from germline, CDR1 is SQVTM and CDR2 is ANQGSEA. Unmatched junction bases numbered 10, after V lost 4 bases and J lost 4 bases. The length of the CDR3 is 16 residues. This CDR3 is CSVVGGTGVQYNEQFF. CDR3 coding DNA: TGCAGCGTTGTTGGGGGGACAGGGGTTCAGTACAATGAGCAGTTCTTC.

The chain couples TRBV30 to TRBJ1-1; no clear D. The CDR3 covers 13 residues. Looked up from germline, CDR1 is GTSNPN and CDR2 is SVGIG (reference sequence). Trimming left V 3 bases short and J 3 bases short, with 11 bases between. In nucleotides, the CDR3 is TGTGCCTGGAGCGATACAGATTACACTGAAGCTTTCTTT. It specifies CAWSDTDYTEAFF. Filled out from reference TRBV30 and TRBJ1-1, the complete variable domain reads SQTIHQWPATLVQPVGSPLSLECTVEGTSNPNLYWYRQAAGRGLQLLFYSVGIGQISSEVPQNLSASRPQDRQFILSSKKLLLSDSGFYLCAWSDTDYTEAFFGQGTRLTVV.

The gene calls are TRBV7-2 and TRBJ2-1; a possible D gene is TRBD2 (6 bases). The CDR3 is 15 amino acids. Germline V gene lookup returns CDR1 SGHTA and CDR2 FQGNSA. The V end was cut by 1 base, the J end by 2 bases, with 9 bases between. Here the CDR3 reads CASSLVWGAYNEQFF. CDR3 DNA: TGTGCCAGCAGCTTAGTTTGGGGGGCCTACAATGAGCAGTTCTTC.

The chain combines TRBV4-2 with TRBJ1-1; perhaps TRBD1 as D (5 bases). Germline CDR1 LGHNA, CDR2 YNFKEQ. The CDR3 contains 16 residues. V was pared by 1 base and J by 1 base, with 13 bases between. In nucleotides, the CDR3 is TGTGCCAGCAGCCAAGTAGGCTTCCAGGGGAACACTGAAGCTTTCTTT. Its protein product is CASSQVGFQGNTEAFF.

In its sample, this clone was seen once. This chain uses TRBV5-1 with TRBJ1-1; 10 bases map to TRBD1. The CDR3 loop spans 15 amino acids. After removal of 3 bases from V and 3 bases from J, the junction contained 5 bases not matched to a gene. CDR1 is SGHRS and CDR2 is YFSETQ in the germline V gene. The CDR3 DNA is TGCGCCAGCAGCTGGAAGGACAGGGGGGACACTGAAGCTTTCTTT. Its protein is CASSWKDRGDTEAFF.

The chain carries TRBV4-2 and TRBJ1-2, with TRBD1 matching 7 bases. Unmatched junction bases numbered 9, after V lost 0 bases and J lost 2 bases. The CDR3 consists of 17 residues. Germline V gene lookup returns CDR1 LGHNA and CDR2 YNFKEQ. CDR3 region: CASSQDRGQTSNYGYTF. For the CDR3, the DNA is TGTGCCAGCAGCCAAGATCGGGGACAGACATCGAACTATGGCTACACCTTC.

This chain joins TRBV2 and TRBJ1-2, with TRBD1 identical over 7 bases. V trimming: 5 bases; J trimming: 6 bases; junction bases outside the gene matches: 12. Germline V gene lookup returns CDR1 SNHLY and CDR2 FYNNEI. This CDR3 has 15 residues. The CDR3 coding sequence is TGTGCCAGCAGTCCAGAAATGGACAGGTTCGATGGCTACACCTTC. Its translation: CASSPEMDRFDGYTF.

The chain combines TRBV2 with TRBJ1-2; D is undetermined. CDR1 and CDR2 from the germline V gene are SNHLY and FYNNEI. The length of the CDR3 is 13 residues. Trimming pared 3 bases from V and 3 bases from J, leaving 8 bases between. The CDR3 protein is CASSDRGYYGYTF. The CDR3 DNA reads TGTGCCAGCAGTGACCGAGGGTACTATGGCTACACCTTC. Full variable domain (missing parts from reference TRBV2 and TRBJ1-2): EPEVTQTPSHQVTQMGQEVILRCVPISNHLYFYWYRQILGQKVEFLVSFYNNEISEKSEIFDDQFSVERPDGSNFTLKIRSTKLEDSAMYFCASSDRGYYGYTFGSGTRLTVV.

The J gene is TRBJ2-7, the V gene TRBV27; TRBD1 aligns across 8 bases. The trim removed 6 bases at V and 4 bases at J, leaving 2 bases unmatched. The CDR3 runs 12 residues. Germline values: CDR1 MNHEY, CDR2 SMNVEV (reference sequence). The CDR3 spells CASRDRVYEQYF. The CDR3 DNA reads TGTGCCAGCAGGGACAGGGTTTACGAGCAGTACTTC.

The gene calls are TRBV7-2 and TRBJ1-2, with unresolved D. The ends were cut back, 5 bases at V and 2 bases at J, with 18 bases in the middle. CDR3 length: 16 residues. CDR1 is SGHTA, CDR2 FQGNSA, per germline. The CDR3 DNA reads as TGTGCCAGCAGCCGGGAAGGACTCGCCGAGAACTATGGCTACACCTTC. Translated: CASSREGLAENYGYTF.

The chain joins TRBV9 to TRBJ1-2; TRBD1 is a possible D gene (5 bases). The V end was cut by 0 bases, the J end by 4 bases, with 13 bases between. The germline V gene encodes CDR1 SGDLS and CDR2 YYNGEE. There are 15 residues in the CDR3. In DNA, the CDR3 is TGTGCCAGCAGCGTAGGATGGGGGGGAGGCTATGGCTACACCTTC. It encodes CASSVGWGGGYGYTF.

The chain carries TRBV5-4 and TRBJ1-1, with D possibly TRBD1 on 6 matching bases. This CDR3 contains 14 residues. V was cut by 4 bases and J by 4 bases, with 14 bases left in between. Germline-derived CDR1 and CDR2 are SGHNT and YYREEE (reference sequence). The CDR3 spells CASSLRQDLTEAFF. As DNA, the CDR3 is TGTGCCAGCAGCCTACGACAGGACCTCACTGAAGCTTTCTTT.